This T cell receptor (beta chain) was recorded in a study of shared clonotypes between healthy human individuals. Study-wide results and limits: Sequencing depth was expected to affect clonotype sharing among donors. Though the depth was large, rarefaction showed that sorted-subset sequencing was incomplete. The low donor count limited represented genetic and exposure-history diversity.

Germline V CDR1 and CDR2: SEHNR, FQNEAQ (reference sequence). This CDR3 has 14 residues. Trimming at V came to 5 bases and at J to 2 bases, leaving 5 bases not matched to a gene. The naive CD8 fraction comprised CD45RO-negative cells positively selected for CCR7 and excluded terminally differentiated effector memory CD45RA+ cells. All the donors were Caucasian adults who lived in Nashville, Tennessee. Worth noting for this clone: The antigen remains undetermined. This sample includes further DNA sequences coding for the same CDR3.

Produced via immunoSEQ multiplex PCR; TCRdb's table is partial and in-frame only. The sample records about 2.2 million clones, just over 90% being singletons. Sequencing was done on a sample of naive CD8+ T cells from PBMCs. The TCR was taken from a man aged 18 to 29 in good health. Some clones in this sample may be carry-over from other donors' samples. This chain joins TRBV7-9 and TRBJ2-5; 7 bases map to TRBD1. CDR3: CASSPGTEQETQYF. The CDR3 DNA reads as TGTGCCAGCAGCCCCGGGACAGAACAAGAGACCCAGTACTTC.